The present entry profiles one T cell receptor (beta chain) with its context. The clone's antigen remains unknown. No much larger clone exists at a distance of one base, and base qualities are not known. The source of the sample is a study of cytomegalovirus exposure and HLA in healthy donors (TCRdb year 2017). About the study as a whole: The 666 repertoires of the first cohort and the roughly 120 validation repertoires were produced on the same platform, according to a later analysis. The aim of the study was to test whether cataloging public T cell receptors could identify signatures of past pathogen exposure. Besides the first cohort of 500 to 700 subjects, a separate validation cohort made up of roughly 120 different subjects was used. The study combined high-throughput TCR immunosequencing, statistical association of individual TCRs with disease status, and machine learning to predict cytomegalovirus infection status. General findings and caveats noted by the study authors: Most TCR sequences were observed very rarely across donors, whereas some public TCRs were present in many individuals. A later analysis had no HLA typing for the validation cohort, so co-occurrence there was scored across all 130 or so repertoires. A few of the identified cytomegalovirus-associated TCR beta chains were confirmed in vitro to be specific for cytomegalovirus antigens. Of the cluster scores, around 95% were above 0 in a later analysis, which found that TCRs clustered in the first cohort also tended to co-occur in the 110 or so validation repertoires. It was suggested by the authors that the approach could potentially be generalized to other disease states and immunological phenotypes. A total of 164 TCR beta chains were listed by the study as associated with cytomegalovirus. The classifier was reported to diagnose cytomegalovirus status with high specificity and sensitivity in both the original and validation cohorts.

The library was built by means of the immunoSEQ multiplex PCR assay. The published analysis was carried out like this. A statistical classification framework was built for diagnosing cytomegalovirus status from the catalog of TCR beta chain sequences. Here the immuneACCESS table is served through TCRdb, limited to in-frame sequences with V and J called. Missing clones are a known gap in these copies; in checked studies unresolved V genes cover under half, and the rest lacks a known reason. Clone size and the V and J calls come from that table; the DNA yielded D and trimming. Present in this sample are approximately 140,000 clones, roughly nine tenths of which were seen just once. The top ten clonotypes cover roughly 3% of the sample. Separate from the approximately 670-subject first cohort, the validation cohort of about 130 subjects was the group to which the donors belonged. The CDR3 covers 14 residues, taking in both the cysteine and the phenylalanine. The entry retains the CDR3 DNA only, 42 bases that are in frame from base 1. CDR1 MGHRA and CDR2 YSYEKL are derived from the germline V gene. V loses 1 base of germline sequence and J loses 4 bases, and the interval between the two ends is 8 bases.

This TCR was sampled from a man younger than 35 in good health and CMV-seronegative. The chain is encoded by TRBV4-1 joined to TRBJ1-3; TRBD1 could be the D gene, as 5 bases match. The sample comprised PBMCs. Here the CDR3 is given as CASSQVGEGNTIYF. Read as DNA, the sequence is TGCGCCAGCAGCCAAGTAGGGGAAGGAAACACCATATATTTT.